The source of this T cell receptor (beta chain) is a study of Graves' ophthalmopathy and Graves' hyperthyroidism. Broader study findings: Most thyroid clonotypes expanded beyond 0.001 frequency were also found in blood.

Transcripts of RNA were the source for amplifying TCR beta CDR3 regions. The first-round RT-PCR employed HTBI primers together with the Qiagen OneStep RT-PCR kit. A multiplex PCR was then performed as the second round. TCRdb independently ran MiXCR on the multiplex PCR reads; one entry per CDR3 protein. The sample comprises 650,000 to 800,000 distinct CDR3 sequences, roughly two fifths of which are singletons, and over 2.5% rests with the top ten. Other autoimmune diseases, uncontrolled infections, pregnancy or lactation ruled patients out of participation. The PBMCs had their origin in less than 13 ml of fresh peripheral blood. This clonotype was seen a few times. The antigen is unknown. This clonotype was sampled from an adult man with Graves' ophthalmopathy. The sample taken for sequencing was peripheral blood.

CDR3 DNA: TGTGCCAGCAGACTAGCCGGGACAGGGGGCTTTGAAAAACTGTTTTTT. Its translation is CASRLAGTGGFEKLFF. The V call is TRBV6-6, the J call TRBJ1-4, with 12 bases identical to TRBD1. CDR1 and CDR2 (germline): MNHNY, SVGAGI (reference sequence). This CDR3 is 16 amino acids long. After removal of 6 bases from V and 7 bases from J, the junction contained 9 bases not matched to a gene.